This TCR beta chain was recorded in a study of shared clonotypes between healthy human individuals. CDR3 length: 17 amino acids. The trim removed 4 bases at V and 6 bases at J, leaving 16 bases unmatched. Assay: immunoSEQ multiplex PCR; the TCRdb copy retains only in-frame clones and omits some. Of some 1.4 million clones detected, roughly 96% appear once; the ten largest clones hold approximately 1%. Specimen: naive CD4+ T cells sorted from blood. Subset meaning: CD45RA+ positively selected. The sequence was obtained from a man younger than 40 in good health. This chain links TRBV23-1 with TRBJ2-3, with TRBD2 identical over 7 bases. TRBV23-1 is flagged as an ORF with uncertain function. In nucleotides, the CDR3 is TGCGCCAGCAGTCCCCCAGGCCCTAGCGGTGTCTTGGATACGCAGTATTTT. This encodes CASSPPGPSGVLDTQYF.